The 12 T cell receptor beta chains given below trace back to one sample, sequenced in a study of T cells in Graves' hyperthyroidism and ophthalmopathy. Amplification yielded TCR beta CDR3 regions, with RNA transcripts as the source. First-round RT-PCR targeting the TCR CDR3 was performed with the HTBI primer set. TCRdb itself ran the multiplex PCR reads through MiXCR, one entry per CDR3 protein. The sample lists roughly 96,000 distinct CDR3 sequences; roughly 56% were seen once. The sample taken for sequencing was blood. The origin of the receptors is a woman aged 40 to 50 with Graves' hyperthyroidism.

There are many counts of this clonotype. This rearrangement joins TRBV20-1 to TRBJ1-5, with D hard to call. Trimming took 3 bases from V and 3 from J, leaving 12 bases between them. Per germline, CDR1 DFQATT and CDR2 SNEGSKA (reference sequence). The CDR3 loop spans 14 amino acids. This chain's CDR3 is CSARGPSNNQPQHF. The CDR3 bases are TGCAGTGCTAGGGGTCCTAGTAACAATCAGCCCCAGCATTTT.

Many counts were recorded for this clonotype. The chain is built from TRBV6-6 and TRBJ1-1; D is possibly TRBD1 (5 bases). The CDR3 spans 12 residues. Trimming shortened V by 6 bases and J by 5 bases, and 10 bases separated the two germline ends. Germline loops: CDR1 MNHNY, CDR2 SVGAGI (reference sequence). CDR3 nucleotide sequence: TGTGCCAGCAGGGTAGGGGTTACTGAAGCTTTCTTT. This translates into CASRVGVTEAFF.

The CDR3 here is CASSRPRDRGSYEQYF. The CDR3 nucleotides are TGTGCCAGCAGCCGTCCCCGGGACAGAGGCTCCTACGAGCAGTACTTC. This chain uses TRBV7-9 with TRBJ2-7; TRBD1 agrees at 7 bases. The CDR3 spans 16 residues. Germline CDR1 is SEHNR and CDR2 is FQNEAQ (reference sequence). The V segment lost 5 bases and the J segment 0 bases; nucleotides outside the gene matches: 10.

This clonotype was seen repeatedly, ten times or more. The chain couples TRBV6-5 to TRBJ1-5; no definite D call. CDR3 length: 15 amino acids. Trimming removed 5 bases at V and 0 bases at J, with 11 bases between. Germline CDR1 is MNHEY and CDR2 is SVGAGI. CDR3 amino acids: CASSPRGYSNQPQHF. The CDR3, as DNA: TGTGCCAGCAGTCCACGGGGTTATAGCAATCAGCCCCAGCATTTT.

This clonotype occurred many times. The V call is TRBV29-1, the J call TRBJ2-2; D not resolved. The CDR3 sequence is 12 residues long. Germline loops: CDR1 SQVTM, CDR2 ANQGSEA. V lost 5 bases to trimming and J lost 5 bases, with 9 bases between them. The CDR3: CSVPAETGELFF. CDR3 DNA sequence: TGCAGCGTTCCAGCCGAGACCGGGGAGCTGTTTTTT.

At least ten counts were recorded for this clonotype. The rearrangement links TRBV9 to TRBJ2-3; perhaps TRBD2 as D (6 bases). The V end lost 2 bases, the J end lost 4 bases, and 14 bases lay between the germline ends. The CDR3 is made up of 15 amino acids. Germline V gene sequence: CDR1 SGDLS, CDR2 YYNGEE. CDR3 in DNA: TGTGCCAGCAGCGTGTTCGGGCGGGGCGCAGATACGCAGTATTTT. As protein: CASSVFGRGADTQYF.

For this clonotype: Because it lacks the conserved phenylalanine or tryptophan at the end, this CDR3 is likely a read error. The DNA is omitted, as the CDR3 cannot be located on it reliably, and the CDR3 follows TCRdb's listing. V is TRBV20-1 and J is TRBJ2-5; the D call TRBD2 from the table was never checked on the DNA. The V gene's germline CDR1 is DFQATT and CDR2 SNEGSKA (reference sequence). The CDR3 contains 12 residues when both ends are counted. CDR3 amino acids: CSARCQAGEPNT.

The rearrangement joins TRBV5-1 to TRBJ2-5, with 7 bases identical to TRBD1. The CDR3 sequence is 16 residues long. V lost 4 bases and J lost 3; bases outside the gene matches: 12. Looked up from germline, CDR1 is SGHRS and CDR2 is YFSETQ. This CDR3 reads CASSPTQGVSEETQYF. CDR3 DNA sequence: TGCGCCAGCAGCCCGACGCAGGGGGTGTCAGAAGAGACCCAGTACTTC.

The CDR3 loop reads CSVIQGVETQYF. CDR3 DNA: TGCAGCGTCATACAGGGGGTAGAGACCCAGTACTTC. This sequence joins TRBV29-1 and TRBJ1-2, with TRBD1 matching over 8 bases. The DNA end is more similar to TRBJ2-5, so the J call may be wrong. Looked up from germline, CDR1 is SQVTM and CDR2 is ANQGSEA. CDR3 length: 12 amino acids.

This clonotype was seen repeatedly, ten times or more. CDR3 in amino acids: CASSLGGFAEKLFF. Written as DNA, the CDR3 is TGCGCCAGCAGCTTGGGGGGGTTTGCTGAAAAACTGTTTTTT. The rearrangement joins TRBV5-1 to TRBJ1-4; possibly TRBD1 for D (5 bases). V shed 0 bases and J shed 7 bases, with 10 bases lying between them. The CDR3 runs 14 residues. Germline assignment: CDR1 SGHRS and CDR2 YFSETQ.

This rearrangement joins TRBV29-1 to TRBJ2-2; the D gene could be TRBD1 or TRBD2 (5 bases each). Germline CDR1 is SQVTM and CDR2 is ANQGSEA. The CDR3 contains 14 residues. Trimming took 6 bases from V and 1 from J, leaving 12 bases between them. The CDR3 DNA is TGCAGCGTCGCCGGGGCTGGGAACACCGGGGAGCTGTTTTTT. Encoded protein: CSVAGAGNTGELFF.

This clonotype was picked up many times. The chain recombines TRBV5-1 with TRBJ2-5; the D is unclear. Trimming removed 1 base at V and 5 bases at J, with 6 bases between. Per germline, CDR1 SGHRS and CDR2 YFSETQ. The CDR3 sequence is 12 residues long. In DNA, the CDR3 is TGCGCCAGCAGCTTGAGGTTGGAGACCCAGTACTTC. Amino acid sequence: CASSLRLETQYF. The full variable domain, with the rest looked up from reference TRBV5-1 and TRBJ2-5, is KAGVTQTPRYLIKTRGQQVTLSCSPISGHRSVSWYQQTPGQGLQFLFEYFSETQRNKGNFPGRFSGRQFSNSRSEMNVSTLELGDSALYLCASSLRLETQYFGPGTRLLVL.